This T cell receptor beta chain was profiled in a study of identifying expanded T cells in peripheral blood. During the collection period, no donor immune events like infections were recorded. Only in-frame clones appear in the TCRdb table, and some are missing; sequencing was by immunoSEQ multiplex PCR. Of tens of thousands of clones listed, roughly 88% were seen once; the top ten hold around 6%. This clonotype was sampled from a person between 18 and 69 years old in good health. Sequencing was done on a sample of blood.

The CDR3: CASRASSYNEQFF. CDR3 sequence (DNA): TGTGCCAGCAGAGCTTCGAGTTACAATGAGCAGTTCTTC. The V call is TRBV2, the J call TRBJ2-1; D gene ambiguous. Germline CDR1 SNHLY, CDR2 FYNNEI. The V and J ends lost 6 bases and 4 bases respectively, with 10 bases between them. This CDR3 region has 13 residues.